The T cell receptor beta chain under discussion was sequenced for a study of control samples from healthy donors and cancer patients. This CDR3 spans 13 amino acids. The germline V gene has CDR1 SGDLS and CDR2 YYNGEE. V shed 5 bases and J 4 bases; nucleotides not matched to a gene: 2. Data came from immunoSEQ multiplex PCR; TCRdb stores just in-frame clones and leaves some out. In the table there are about 160,000 clones, approximately 94% of which are singletons. The clonotype comes from a man aged 55 to 70 with colorectal cancer. V usage is TRBV9 and J usage is TRBJ1-3; 8 bases fit TRBD1. The sample taken for sequencing was PBMCs. The CDR3 region has the DNA TGTGCCAGCAGGGACAGGGTAGGAAACACCATATATTTT. Residues: CASRDRVGNTIYF.